This TCR beta chain originates from a study of cytomegalovirus exposure and HLA in healthy donors. About this clone: Its antigen is undetermined.

PCR used 60 Vbeta primers and 13 Jbeta primers. Clones were sequenced by immunoSEQ multiplex PCR, and TCRdb holds only the in-frame ones, with some missing. The table records some 200,000 clones, approximately 80% of them present only once. Germline CDR1 LNHDA, CDR2 SQIVND (reference sequence). V was clipped by 7 bases and J by 0 bases; unmatched bases: 7. The CDR3 runs to 16 residues. Study conclusions and caveats: Likely technical artifact: a cluster of highly shared sequence variants. A link between a missense DCLRE1C variant and TCR beta V- and J-gene trimming emerged from a later analysis.

The V gene is TRBV19, the J gene TRBJ1-5; 9 bases map to TRBD1. This receptor was identified in a boy aged 10-17 years in good health and CMV-seronegative. Sequenced input: PBMCs. The CDR3 sequence: CASTRTGAISNQPQHF. Written as DNA, the CDR3 is TGTGCCAGTACGAGGACAGGGGCTATTAGCAATCAGCCCCAGCATTTT. The variable domain in full, completed from reference TRBV19 and TRBJ1-5, reads DGGITQSPKYLFRKEGQNVTLSCEQNLNHDAMYWYRQDPGQGLRLIYYSQIVNDFQKGDIAEGYSVSREKKESFPLTVTSAQKNPTAFYLCASTRTGAISNQPQHFGDGTRLSIL.